This entry lists 32 T cell receptor beta chains sequenced from one sample in a study of T cell responses to AZD1222 COVID-19 vaccine. Profiling relied on immunoSEQ multiplex PCR, and the TCRdb table lists in-frame clones only, not all of them. Of 45,000 to 60,000 clones detected, about 85% appear once; the ten largest clones hold approximately 4.1%. Material: peripheral blood, obtained on day 0 of AZD1222 vaccination. The receptors were sampled from an adult in good health.

This rearrangement joins TRBV19 to TRBJ2-1, with D hard to call. V gave up 6 bases and J gave up 4 bases, with 4 bases separating them. The CDR3 is made up of 11 amino acids. CDR1 is LNHDA and CDR2 is SQIVND in the germline V gene (reference sequence). CDR3 nucleotide sequence: TGTGCCAGTAGCCTTTACAATGAGCAGTTCTTC. Amino acids: CASSLYNEQFF.

This chain links TRBV28 with TRBJ2-7; possible D gene TRBD1, 6 bases. Germline V lookup: CDR1 MDHEN, CDR2 SYDVKM. The CDR3 extends over 13 amino acids. V gave up 8 bases and J gave up 5 bases, with 16 bases separating them. The DNA for the CDR3 is TGTGCCAGCGAAAGAGGGGGATCGGACGAGCAGTACTTC. Protein: CASERGGSDEQYF.

The genes are TRBV6-1 and TRBJ1-1; D is perhaps TRBD1 (6 bases). The CDR3 extends over 16 amino acids. V dropped 2 bases and J dropped 4 bases, with 17 bases sitting between them. The germline gives CDR1 MNHNS, CDR2 SASEGT. Here the CDR3 reads CASSEFKVGASTEAFF. The CDR3 nucleotides read TGTGCCAGCAGTGAATTTAAGGTGGGGGCCAGCACTGAAGCTTTCTTT.

The chain links TRBV6-6 to TRBJ2-1; D ambiguous. The CDR3 extends over 11 amino acids. Per the germline V gene, CDR1 is MNHNY and CDR2 is SVGAGI (reference sequence). V lost 7 bases and J 8 bases, leaving 9 bases between the germline ends. The CDR3 region has the DNA TGTGCCAGCACCTTCAGAGATGAGCAGTTCTTC. As protein: CASTFRDEQFF.

The CDR3 DNA is TGTGCCAGCAGCCCCCCGGGTCCAAAGACCCAGTACTTC. Encoded protein: CASSPPGPKTQYF. This chain uses TRBV7-2 with TRBJ2-5, with unresolved D. V lost 5 bases and J lost 6, with 13 bases in between. CDR1 is SGHTA, CDR2 FQGNSA, per germline. The CDR3 spans 13 residues.

This chain uses TRBV18 with TRBJ1-1; D is ambiguous. Looked up from germline, CDR1 is KGHSH and CDR2 is LQKENI. The CDR3 extends over 13 amino acids. Trimming removed 3 bases at V and 0 bases at J, with 5 bases between. CDR3 sequence reads: CASSPGLNTEAFF. The CDR3, as DNA: TGTGCCAGCTCACCCGGACTGAACACTGAAGCTTTCTTT.

The chain is built from TRBV7-9 and TRBJ2-4; 9 bases map to TRBD1. J lost 7 bases, V lost 4 bases, and 8 bases had no gene match. Germline-derived CDR1 and CDR2 are SEHNR and FQNEAQ (reference sequence). The CDR3 loop spans 15 amino acids. The chain's CDR3 is CASSSETGGWNIQYF. The CDR3 DNA follows: TGTGCCAGCAGCTCAGAGACAGGGGGATGGAACATTCAGTACTTC.

The rearrangement links TRBV19 to TRBJ2-7; TRBD2 matches at 8 bases. The CDR3 is made up of 17 amino acids. Germline V gives CDR1 LNHDA, CDR2 SQIVND (reference sequence). Trimming cost V 5 bases and J 1 base; bases outside gene matches: 13. In DNA, the CDR3 is TGTGCCAGTAGTTACCGCGGGAGGACAAAGGGTTCCTACGAGCAGTACTTC. It is translated as CASSYRGRTKGSYEQYF. The complete variable domain, with remaining parts taken from reference TRBV19 and TRBJ2-7, reads DGGITQSPKYLFRKEGQNVTLSCEQNLNHDAMYWYRQDPGQGLRLIYYSQIVNDFQKGDIAEGYSVSREKKESFPLTVTSAQKNPTAFYLCASSYRGRTKGSYEQYFGPGTRLTVT.

The genes are TRBV27 and TRBJ2-7; D possibly matches TRBD1 or TRBD2 (5 bases each). The germline V gene has CDR1 MNHEY and CDR2 SMNVEV (reference sequence). V was clipped by 3 bases and J by 6 bases, with 12 bases between them. The CDR3 runs to 13 residues. The CDR3 region is CASSFPGTSEQYF. DNA of the CDR3: TGTGCCAGCAGTTTCCCCGGGACCTCCGAGCAGTACTTC.

As regards this clone: The same CDR3 can be traced to other DNA sequences in this sample. The chain is built from TRBV19 and TRBJ2-3, with TRBD2 matching 8 bases. The CDR3 is 14 amino acids. Germline V gene data show CDR1 as LNHDA and CDR2 as SQIVND (reference sequence). V was pared by 5 bases and J by 3 bases, with 4 bases of the junction left unmatched. CDR3 in DNA: TGTGCCAGTAGTGCCGGGGGGGGGACAGATACGCAGTATTTT. Protein product: CASSAGGGTDTQYF.

J is TRBJ2-3 and V is TRBV19; tentatively, D is TRBD2 (7 bases). The CDR3 is 16 residues long. The V end lost 9 bases, the J end lost 0 bases, and 19 bases lay between the germline ends. The germline CDR1 and CDR2 sequences are LNHDA and SQIVND (reference sequence). The CDR3 sequence is CASRGGDHISTDTQYF. The DNA for the CDR3 is TGTGCCAGCCGAGGGGGGGATCACATTAGCACAGATACGCAGTATTTT.

The chain combines TRBV27 with TRBJ2-7, with unresolved D. The CDR3 is 13 amino acids. From germline, CDR1 is MNHEY and CDR2 SMNVEV (reference sequence). V was pared by 2 bases and J by 0 bases, with 5 bases between. CDR3 nucleotides: TGTGCCAGCAGTTTAGGGCTCTCCTACGAGCAGTACTTC. It encodes CASSLGLSYEQYF.

The chain carries TRBV10-2 and TRBJ1-1; D is unclear. Germline V CDR1 and CDR2: WSHSY, SAAADI. V lost 6 bases and J 0 bases, leaving 8 bases between the germline ends. The CDR3 consists of 13 residues. The DNA for the CDR3 is TGCGCCAGCAGGTTATTAATGAACACTGAAGCTTTCTTT. It encodes CASRLLMNTEAFF.

This chain connects TRBV6-1 to TRBJ2-5; D may be TRBD1 (5 bases). In germline, CDR1 is MNHNS, CDR2 SASEGT. The V end was cut by 10 bases, the J end by 4 bases, with 16 bases between. The CDR3 loop spans 13 amino acids. This chain's CDR3 is CATIWGQGETQYF. CDR3 sequence (DNA): TGTGCCACTATCTGGGGCCAGGGAGAGACCCAGTACTTC.

This clone was seen more than once but under ten times. The V call is TRBV18, the J call TRBJ1-2; 9 nucleotides line up with TRBD1. Germline lookup yields CDR1 KGHSH and CDR2 LQKENI. V gave up 6 bases and J gave up 4 bases; unmatched junction bases: 6. The CDR3 runs 14 residues. The CDR3 reads CASSEGTGIYGYTF. The CDR3 bases are TGTGCCAGCTCCGAAGGGACAGGGATCTATGGCTACACCTTC.

V gene TRBV28 combines with J gene TRBJ1-4; D is possibly TRBD1 (5 bases). Trimming pared 4 bases from V and 7 bases from J, leaving 13 bases between. The CDR3 runs to 14 residues. Per the germline V gene, CDR1 is MDHEN and CDR2 is SYDVKM. CDR3 coding DNA: TGTGCCAGCAGTTGGTCGATGGGGGTTGAAAAACTGTTTTTT. This sequence encodes CASSWSMGVEKLFF.

This sequence joins TRBV27 and TRBJ2-1; TRBD1 is a possible D gene (6 bases). Trimming pared 5 bases from V and 0 bases from J, leaving 14 bases between. Germline CDR1 MNHEY, CDR2 SMNVEV (reference sequence). The CDR3 length is 16 residues. The DNA of the CDR3 is TGTGCCAGCAGTGGCGGACAGTTGAGCTCCTACAATGAGCAGTTCTTC. Amino acids: CASSGGQLSSYNEQFF.

The chain combines TRBV21-1 with TRBJ1-1. TRBV21-1 is flagged as a pseudogene. The CDR3 covers 15 residues. The CDR3, as DNA: TGTGCCAGCAGCAAAGAAAACGGCGCTAACACTGAAGCTTTCTTT. Protein: CASSKENGANTEAFF.

The rearrangement links TRBV25-1 to TRBJ2-3; 8 bases align to TRBD2. Germline trimming cut 3 bases from V and 7 bases from J; bases unmatched to any gene: 12. This CDR3 is 16 amino acids long. Looked up from germline, CDR1 is MGHDK and CDR2 is SYGVNS. CDR3 sequence: CASSEFGGGEPHTQYF. CDR3 DNA sequence: TGTGCCAGCAGTGAGTTCGGGGGGGGCGAACCCCATACGCAGTATTTT.

This chain connects TRBV27 to TRBJ2-1; 9 bases are a match to TRBD1. Unmatched junction bases numbered 8, after V lost 3 bases and J lost 8 bases. CDR1 is MNHEY, CDR2 SMNVEV, per germline (reference sequence). The CDR3 runs 15 residues. CDR3 amino acids: CASSLPTGGEDEQFF. In nucleotides, the CDR3 is TGTGCCAGCAGTTTGCCGACAGGGGGTGAGGATGAGCAGTTCTTC.

The rearrangement joins TRBV28 to TRBJ2-7; 9 bases fit TRBD2. With 6 bases clipped from V and 2 bases from J, the junction kept 8 bases outside the gene matches. Per germline, CDR1 MDHEN and CDR2 SYDVKM. This CDR3 region has 15 residues. The CDR3 DNA follows: TGTGCCAGCAGGCCGCGGGGGGGGATTACCTACGAGCAGTACTTC. This gives the protein CASRPRGGITYEQYF. Based on the CDR3 plus reference TRBV28 and TRBJ2-7, the full variable domain is DVKVTQSSRYLVKRTGEKVFLECVQDMDHENMFWYRQDPGLGLRLIYFSYDVKMKEKGDIPEGYSVSREKKERFSLILESASTNQTSMYLCASRPRGGITYEQYFGPGTRLTVT.

The chain carries TRBV28 and TRBJ2-1; 9 nucleotides align to TRBD1. The CDR3 is 16 residues long. Germline assignment: CDR1 MDHEN and CDR2 SYDVKM. Unmatched junction bases numbered 9, after V lost 5 bases and J lost 4 bases. The CDR3, as DNA: TGTGCCAGCAGTCAGAACGGACAGGGGTTATACAATGAGCAGTTCTTC. The encoded protein is CASSQNGQGLYNEQFF.

V is TRBV6-1 and J is TRBJ1-2, with D perhaps TRBD1 (6 bases). The V and J ends lost 1 base and 5 bases respectively, with 11 bases between them. CDR1 and CDR2 from the germline V gene are MNHNS and SASEGT. This CDR3 is 14 amino acids long. The CDR3 DNA is TGTGCCAGCAGTGAAGTGGACAGCAGGTATGGCTACACCTTC. Amino acids: CASSEVDSRYGYTF.

The chain has TRBV28 and TRBJ2-7; D is perhaps TRBD1 (6 bases). Germline values: CDR1 MDHEN, CDR2 SYDVKM. V lost 2 bases, J lost 7 bases, and 9 bases lay in between. CDR3 length: 12 amino acids. CDR3 DNA: TGTGCCAGCAGTTTACAGGGGTGGGAGCAGTACTTC. This sequence encodes CASSLQGWEQYF.

The V and J genes are TRBV28 and TRBJ2-1, with a weak D call TRBD2 (6 bases). The CDR3 length is 15 residues. Germline V gene lookup returns CDR1 MDHEN and CDR2 SYDVKM. Trimming removed 6 bases at V and 0 bases at J, with 12 bases between. CDR3 in amino acids: CASSNPGGSYNEQFF. Written as DNA, the CDR3 is TGTGCCAGCAGCAACCCCGGGGGCTCCTACAATGAGCAGTTCTTC.

The chain recombines TRBV7-2 with TRBJ1-2; 10 bases align to TRBD1. The trim removed 0 bases at V and 8 bases at J, leaving 3 bases unmatched. Germline lookup yields CDR1 SGHTA and CDR2 FQGNSA. This CDR3 is 14 amino acids long. The CDR3 sequence is CASSLARDRGGYTF. DNA for the CDR3: TGTGCCAGCAGCTTAGCGAGGGACAGGGGAGGCTACACCTTC.

In its sample, this clone was seen a few times. The V gene is TRBV18, the J gene TRBJ1-1; 8 nucleotides line up with TRBD1. This CDR3 has 15 residues. Germline CDR1 and CDR2: KGHSH and LQKENI. V lost 6 bases and J lost 3; bases outside the gene matches: 9. In DNA form, the CDR3 reads TGTGCCAGCTCCCCAGGACAGGGAGGTTACACTGAAGCTTTCTTT. This gives the protein CASSPGQGGYTEAFF.

The chain is built from TRBV6-5 and TRBJ2-7; D gene unclear. Germline CDR1 is MNHEY and CDR2 is SVGAGI. V lost 5 bases and J lost 0, with 14 bases in between. This CDR3 has 15 residues. The CDR3 bases are TGTGCCAGCAGTACCCCGATTGGTGTCTCCTACGAGCAGTACTTC. Amino acid sequence: CASSTPIGVSYEQYF.

This clone was picked up one time. This chain links TRBV7-3 with TRBJ2-2; tentatively, D is TRBD1 or TRBD2 (5 bases each). Germline assignment: CDR1 SGHTA and CDR2 FQGTGA. V was trimmed by 6 bases and J by 7 bases, leaving 15 bases between them. The CDR3 is 14 amino acids. CDR3 protein: CASSLGAGSGELFF. The CDR3 DNA follows: TGTGCCAGCAGTCTCGGGGCCGGAAGCGGGGAGCTGTTTTTT.

The CDR3, as DNA: TGTGCCAGCAGCGTAGACACTAGCGGGGTCGGCGGCAGTGGGGAGCAGTTCTTC. Protein: CASSVDTSGVGGSGEQFF. This rearrangement joins TRBV9 to TRBJ2-1, with 10 bases matching TRBD2. The CDR3 totals 18 residues. Trimming at V came to 0 bases and at J to 10 bases, leaving 16 bases not matched to a gene. CDR1 is SGDLS, CDR2 YYNGEE, per germline. Together with reference TRBV9 and TRBJ2-1, the CDR3 gives the full variable domain: DSGVTQTPKHLITATGQRVTLRCSPRSGDLSVYWYQQSLDQGLQFLIQYYNGEERAKGNILERFSAQQFPDLHSELNLSSLELGDSALYFCASSVDTSGVGGSGEQFFGPGTRLTVL.

The chain is built from TRBV7-5 and TRBJ2-7. TRBV7-5 is a listed pseudogene. There are 15 residues in the CDR3. This CDR3 is CARSLGEPIYYEQYF. The CDR3 nucleotides are TGTGCCAGAAGCTTAGGGGAACCTATTTACTACGAGCAGTACTTC.

The V and J genes are TRBV25-1 and TRBJ1-6; the D is unclear. The CDR3 is 13 residues long. CDR1 and CDR2 (germline): MGHDK, SYGVNS. Trimming shortened V by 5 bases and J by 8 bases, and 10 bases separated the two germline ends. As DNA, the CDR3 is TGTGCCAGCAGTCCCCGCGAGGATTCACCCCTCCACTTT. This gives the protein CASSPREDSPLHF.